This T cell receptor (beta chain) is from a study of blood T cell repertoires in COVID-19. Study at large: Sites across the United States, Italy and Spain contributed samples from acute and convalescent COVID-19.

The CDR3 has 16 amino acids. Losses at the gene ends were 0 bases for V and 4 bases for J; bases not matched to a gene: 8. Germline V gene data show CDR1 as LNHDA and CDR2 as SQIVND (reference sequence). Some clones are missing from TCRdb's copy, which holds only in-frame ones; the method was immunoSEQ multiplex PCR. Of roughly 200,000 clones in the sample, 86% are singletons; the top ten hold about 8.6%. In Cohort 3, a recovered donor had either two negative PCRs, clearance, or symptom resolution. Material for sequencing was PBMCs or T cells enriched from blood (not recorded which). V is TRBV19 and J is TRBJ2-7; 8 bases map to TRBD1. The origin of this receptor is a woman in her 30s who had recovered from COVID-19. CDR3 coding DNA: TGTGCCAGTAGTATAGAGGCCGCAGGGGGCCGGTACGAGCAGTACTTC. It translates to CASSIEAAGGRYEQYF.